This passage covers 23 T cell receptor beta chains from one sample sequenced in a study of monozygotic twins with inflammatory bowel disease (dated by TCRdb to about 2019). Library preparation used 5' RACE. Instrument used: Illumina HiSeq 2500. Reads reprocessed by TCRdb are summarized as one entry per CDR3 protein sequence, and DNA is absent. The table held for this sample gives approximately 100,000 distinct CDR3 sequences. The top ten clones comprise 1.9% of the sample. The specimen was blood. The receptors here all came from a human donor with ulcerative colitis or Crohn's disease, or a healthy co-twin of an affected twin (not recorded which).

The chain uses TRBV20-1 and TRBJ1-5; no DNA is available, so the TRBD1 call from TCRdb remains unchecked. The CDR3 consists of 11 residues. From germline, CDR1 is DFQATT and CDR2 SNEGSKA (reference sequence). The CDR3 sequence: CSAKTGQPQHF.

CDR3 protein: CASSQDRSPLHF. This rearrangement joins TRBV4-3 to TRBJ1-6. This CDR3 has 12 amino acids. Per the germline V gene, CDR1 is LGHNA and CDR2 is YSLEER.

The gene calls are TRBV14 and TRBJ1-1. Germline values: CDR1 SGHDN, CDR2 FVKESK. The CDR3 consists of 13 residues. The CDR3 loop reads CASSQSTRTEAFF.

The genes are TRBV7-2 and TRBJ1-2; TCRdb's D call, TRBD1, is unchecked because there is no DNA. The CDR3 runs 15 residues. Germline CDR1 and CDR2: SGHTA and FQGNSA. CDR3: CASSLYVGVNYGYTF.

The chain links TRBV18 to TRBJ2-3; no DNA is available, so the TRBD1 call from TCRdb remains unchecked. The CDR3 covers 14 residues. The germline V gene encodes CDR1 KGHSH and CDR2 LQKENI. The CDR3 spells CASSWDSFTDTQYF.

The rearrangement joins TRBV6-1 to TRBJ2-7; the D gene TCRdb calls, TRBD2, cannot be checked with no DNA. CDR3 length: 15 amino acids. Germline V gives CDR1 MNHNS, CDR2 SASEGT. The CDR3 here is CASSPETSGSYEQYF.

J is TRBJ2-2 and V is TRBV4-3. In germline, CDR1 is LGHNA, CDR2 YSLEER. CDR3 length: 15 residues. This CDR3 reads CASSRNGWNTGELFF.

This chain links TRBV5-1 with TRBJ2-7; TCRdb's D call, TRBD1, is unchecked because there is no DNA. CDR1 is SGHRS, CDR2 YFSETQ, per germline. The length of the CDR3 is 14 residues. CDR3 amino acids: CASSPLEGSYEQYF.

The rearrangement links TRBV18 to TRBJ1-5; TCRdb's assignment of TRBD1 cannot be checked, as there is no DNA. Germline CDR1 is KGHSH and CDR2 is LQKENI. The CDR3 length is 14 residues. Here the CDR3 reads CASSGTGGFQPQHF.

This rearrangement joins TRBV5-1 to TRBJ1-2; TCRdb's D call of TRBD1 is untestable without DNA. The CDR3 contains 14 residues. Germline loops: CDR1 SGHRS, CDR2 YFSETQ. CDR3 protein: CASSLMDRTYGYTF.

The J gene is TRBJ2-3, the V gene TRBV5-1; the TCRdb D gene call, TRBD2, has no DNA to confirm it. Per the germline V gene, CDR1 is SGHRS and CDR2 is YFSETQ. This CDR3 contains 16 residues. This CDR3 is CASSFQRGADSDTQYF.

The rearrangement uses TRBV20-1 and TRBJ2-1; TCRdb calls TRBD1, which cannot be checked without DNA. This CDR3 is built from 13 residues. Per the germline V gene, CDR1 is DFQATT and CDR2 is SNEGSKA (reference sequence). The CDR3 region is CSASGDSFNEQFF.

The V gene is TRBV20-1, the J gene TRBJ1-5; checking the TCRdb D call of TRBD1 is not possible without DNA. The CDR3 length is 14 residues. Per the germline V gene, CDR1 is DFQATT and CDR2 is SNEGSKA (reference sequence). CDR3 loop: CSARDQGAGQPQHF.

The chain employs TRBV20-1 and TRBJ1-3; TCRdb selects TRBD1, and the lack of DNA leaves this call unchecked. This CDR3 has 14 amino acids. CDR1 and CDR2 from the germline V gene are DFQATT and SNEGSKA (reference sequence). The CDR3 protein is CSARTGGFGNTIYF.

The CDR3 here is CASSEVRDSHNYGYTF. V usage is TRBV5-1 and J usage is TRBJ1-2; as DNA is missing, the TRBD1 call by TCRdb cannot be tested. The CDR3 is made up of 16 amino acids. Germline V lookup: CDR1 SGHRS, CDR2 YFSETQ.

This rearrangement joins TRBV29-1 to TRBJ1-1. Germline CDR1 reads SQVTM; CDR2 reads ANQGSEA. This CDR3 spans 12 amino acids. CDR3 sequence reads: CSGEGMNTEAFF.

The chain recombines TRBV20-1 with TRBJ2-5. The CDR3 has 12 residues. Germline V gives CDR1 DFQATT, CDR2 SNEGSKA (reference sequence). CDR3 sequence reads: CSAQVFQETQYF.

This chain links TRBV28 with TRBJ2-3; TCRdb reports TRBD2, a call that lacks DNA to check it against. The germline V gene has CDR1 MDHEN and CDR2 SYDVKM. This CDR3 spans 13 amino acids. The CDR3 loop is CASSLSGGDTQYF.

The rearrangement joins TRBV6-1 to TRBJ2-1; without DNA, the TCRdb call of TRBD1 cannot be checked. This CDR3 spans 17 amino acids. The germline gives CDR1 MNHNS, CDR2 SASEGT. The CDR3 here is CASSPRGGWAPDNEQFF.

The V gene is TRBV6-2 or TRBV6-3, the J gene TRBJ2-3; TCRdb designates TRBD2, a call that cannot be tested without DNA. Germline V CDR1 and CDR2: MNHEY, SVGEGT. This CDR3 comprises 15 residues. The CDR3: CASSPLAGKRDSQYF.

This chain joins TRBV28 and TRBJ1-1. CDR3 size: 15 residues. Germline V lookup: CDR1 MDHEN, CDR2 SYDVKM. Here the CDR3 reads CASSLDELGNTEAFF.

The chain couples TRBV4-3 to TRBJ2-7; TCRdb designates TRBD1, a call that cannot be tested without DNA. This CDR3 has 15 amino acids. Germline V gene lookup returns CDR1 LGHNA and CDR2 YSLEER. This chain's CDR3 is CASSQGRGHSYEQYF.

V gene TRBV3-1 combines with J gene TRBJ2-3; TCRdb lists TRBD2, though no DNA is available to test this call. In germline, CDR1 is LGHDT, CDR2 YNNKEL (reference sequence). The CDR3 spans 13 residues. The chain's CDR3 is CASSPSPADTQYF.